This T cell receptor beta chain came from a study of early stage breast cancer tumors (dated by TCRdb to 2017 to 2019). Regarding the study in general: Of the roughly 15 invasive breast tumors, roughly 13 were found to be estrogen receptor-positive, progesterone receptor-positive and HER2-negative. Of the roughly twelve ER+/PR+/HER2- tumors, eight were classified as invasive ductal carcinomas and four as invasive lobular carcinomas. On average, each sample got roughly 9.7-fold read coverage. The samples as a whole yielded some 2,700,000 detected templates, corresponding to 900,000 to 1,100,000 unique clonotypes. Here is what the overall study found, with its caveats: Compared with adjacent normal breast tissue, tumors had about 2.5-fold higher T cell density and higher clonality. Analysis by tumor subtype was prevented by the small cohort size. Greater similarity was observed between blood and normal breast repertoires than between blood and tumor repertoires, and tumor was distinguished from normal in about 90% of the 16 patients when each tissue was compared with blood. Enriched TCRB sequences shared across patients were mostly commonly generated sequences, unlikely to play an important role in the tumor microenvironment. Chain pairing and functional markers such as CD4, CD8 and FOXP3 were not captured by bulk genomic DNA sequencing of unsorted cells.

In the case of this clone: Its antigen remains unidentified. Per-base qualities were not stored, and no clone one base away is much larger.

Adjacent normal breast tissue was collected roughly 1.9-4 cm away from the tumor, rinsed in PBS and stored in prechilled RNAlater. Because of high lipid content and low cell density, about 90-300 mg of normal breast tissue was often needed to obtain sufficient DNA. The study profiled bulk TCR beta-chain repertoires in matched peripheral blood, tumor and adjacent normal breast tissue taken from more than 15 patients with early-stage breast cancer. The Qiagen AllPrep DNA/RNA Mini kit was used to extract genomic DNA. Every sample was amplified as two independent genomic DNA replicates, using roughly 0.5 ug for blood and about 1.6 ug for tumor or normal breast. TCRB sequencing of genomic DNA was carried out with the ImmunoSeq Intro kit according to the manufacturer's instructions. The multiplex PCR ran for 31 cycles using proprietary primers and spike-in control sequences for absolute quantification. Single-end 150-bp reads were used to sequence an 87-bp fragment covering the CDR3 and the flanking V and J genes. Each lane of an Illumina MiSeq running version 3.0 chemistry carried seven multiplexed samples, with two replicates apiece. The original pipeline was this. The vendor's proprietary pipeline handled the raw data processing, merging both replicates into a single result for each sample. A clonotype was defined as productive rearrangements that share the same V-gene family, CDR3 amino acid sequence and J-gene segment. Clonality was calculated as 1 minus the normalized Shannon entropy (Pielou evenness) of TCRB abundances. To estimate T cell density, the total number of templates was divided by the number of input cells, which was inferred from the amount of DNA input. Recon with default parameters was used to estimate total repertoire diversity and clonality. Tumor-enriched clonotypes were defined as having over 0.1% abundance in tumor and at least 32-fold higher abundance than in normal breast. Imported from immuneACCESS, the table was reduced by TCRdb to in-frame sequences with V and J called. These copies leave out some clones; in studies compared against another copy, an unresolved V gene accounts for under half, and the cause of the remainder is not known. V, J and clone size reflect that table, while D and trimming were determined from the DNA. The sample includes some 8,000 clones, with around 77% observed a single time. The ten largest make up 8.5% of the sample.

The junction carries 11 bases between V and J, which are trimmed by 7 bases and 5 bases respectively. According to the germline V gene, CDR1 reads SQVTM and CDR2 reads ANQGSEA. From its cysteine to its phenylalanine, the CDR3 spans 11 amino acids. Only the CDR3 part of the read is kept: 33 bases, read in frame from the first base. The source material was normal breast tissue next to the tumor. The TCR originated in a person aged 55 to 69 with breast cancer. The chain uses TRBV29-1 and TRBJ2-5, with the D call tentatively TRBD1 or TRBD2, each fitting 5 bases. At the DNA level, the sequence is TGCAGCGCCCAATGGGGGGAGACCCAGTACTTC. Translated, this gives CSAQWGETQYF.